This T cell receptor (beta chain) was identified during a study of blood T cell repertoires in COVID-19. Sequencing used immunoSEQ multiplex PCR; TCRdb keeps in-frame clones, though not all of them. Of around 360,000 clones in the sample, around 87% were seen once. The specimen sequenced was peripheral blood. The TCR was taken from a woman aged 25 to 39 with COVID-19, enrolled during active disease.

The CDR3 DNA reads TGTGCCAGCTCACCAGTGACAGGGGGTGGCTACACCTTC. This sequence encodes CASSPVTGGGYTF. The genes are TRBV18 and TRBJ1-2, with 9 bases fitting TRBD1. The length of the CDR3 is 13 residues. CDR1 and CDR2 (germline): KGHSH, LQKENI. After removal of 2 bases from V and 7 bases from J, the junction contained 2 bases not matched to a gene.